Following are 3 T cell receptor beta chains from one sample sequenced in a study of T cells in Graves' hyperthyroidism and ophthalmopathy. Amplification of TCR beta CDR3 regions was performed using RNA transcripts as template. With the HTBI primer set, the TCR CDR3 went through a first round of RT-PCR. TCRdb independently ran MiXCR on the multiplex PCR reads; one entry per CDR3 protein. This sample has around 620,000 distinct CDR3 sequences, with about 45% found just once. Sequenced: peripheral blood or thyroid tissue (not recorded which). The receptors were gathered from an adult woman with Graves' disease, either hyperthyroidism or ophthalmopathy (not recorded which).

This clonotype was detected many times. This chain joins TRBV10-1 and TRBJ2-3; D is unresolved. The V end was cut by 6 bases, the J end by 0 bases, with 19 bases between. Germline V gene sequence: CDR1 WNHNN, CDR2 SYGVQD (reference sequence). CDR3 length: 17 amino acids. Written as DNA, the CDR3 is TGCGCCAGCAGACCCTGGGTCCGGGTATCTAGCACAGATACGCAGTATTTT. Encoded protein: CASRPWVRVSSTDTQYF.

Remarks on this clonotype: A much bigger clone sits one base away, suggesting this may be a read error. The V call is TRBV4-1, the J call TRBJ1-3; no firm D call. This CDR3 region has 17 residues. Germline V gene sequence: CDR1 MGHRA, CDR2 YSYEKL. V was clipped by 5 bases and J by 2 bases, with 19 bases between them. The CDR3 protein is CASSSAKRGLPGNTIYF. CDR3 DNA sequence: TGCGCCAGCAGCTCAGCAAAACGAGGCTTGCCTGGAAACACCATATATTTT.

With regard to this clonotype: A much larger clone differs from this one at a single base, so this may be a read error. This rearrangement joins TRBV4-1 to TRBJ1-5; D remains ambiguous. The CDR3 has 15 amino acids. Per the germline V gene, CDR1 is MGHRA and CDR2 is YSYEKL. Here the CDR3 reads CASSQVKLQGQPKHF. For the CDR3, the DNA is TGCGCCAGCAGCCAAGTAAAATTGCAAGGTCAGCCCAAGCATTTT.